The rows below give T cell receptor beta chains drawn from one sample of a study of T cell clonotyping in hematopoietic cell transplantation. Sequencing was performed with immunoSEQ multiplex PCR; in TCRdb, only in-frame clones are kept and a portion is missing. The data hold roughly 48,000 clones, with roughly 80% observed a single time. The material was peripheral blood mononuclear cells, obtained before stem cell transplant. The receptors were sampled from a man in his sixties with myelodysplastic syndrome. Some clones in this sample may be carry-over from other donors' samples. Both conserved end residues are part of each CDR3. The D gene is left open where the match is weak. Clone size is given for some rows only: seen once, a few or many times, or a class if the clone is expanded.

>TRBJ1-5|NA|TRBV5-6|NA
CASSSGDRNQPQHF
TGTGCCAGCAGCTCGGGCGACAGGAATCAGCCCCAGCATTTT
>TRBJ1-2|NA|TRBV4-3|NA
CASSQYLSGGAEVSYTF
TGCGCCAGCAGCCAATACCTCTCCGGGGGGGCTGAGGTGAGCTACACCTTC
>TRBJ2-7|NA|TRBV6-5|NA
CATSRGNEQYF
TGTGCCACGTCAAGGGGCAACGAGCAGTACTTC
>TRBJ1-5|NA|TRBV19|few
CASKGGNQPQHF
TGTGCCAGTAAGGGAGGCAATCAGCCCCAGCATTTT
>TRBJ1-3|NA|TRBV6-5|NA
CASRGGGAGNTIYF
TGTGCCAGCAGGGGGGGAGGGGCTGGAAACACCATATATTTT
>TRBJ1-3|TRBD1|TRBV27|NA
CASSFSGTGGNTIYF
TGTGCCAGCAGTTTCTCCGGGACAGGGGGAAACACCATATATTTT
>TRBJ2-7|TRBD1|TRBV4-3|NA
CASSQDYKGARYEQYF
TGCGCCAGCAGCCAAGATTACAAGGGGGCCAGGTACGAGCAGTACTTC
>TRBJ2-4|NA|TRBV7-2|once
CASSLRGDIQYF
TGTGCCAGCAGCTTGAGGGGCGACATTCAGTACTTC
>TRBJ1-5|TRBD1|TRBV5-6|NA
CASSLYGTANQPQHF
TGTGCCAGCAGCTTGTATGGGACAGCTAATCAGCCCCAGCATTTT
>TRBJ1-6|NA|TRBV10-3|NA
CAIGRSLGNSPLHF
TGTGCCATAGGACGGTCGCTGGGGAATTCACCCCTCCACTTT
>TRBJ1-6|NA|TRBV27|medium-sized
CASRPDRSSYNSPLHF
TGTGCCAGCAGGCCCGACAGGAGCTCCTATAATTCACCCCTCCACTTT
>TRBJ1-2|NA|TRBV19|few
CASSVQGVNYGYTF
TGTGCCAGTAGTGTGCAAGGGGTTAACTATGGCTACACCTTC
>TRBJ2-7|TRBD2|TRBV11-2|NA
CASSRRLAGSSYEQYF
TGTGCCAGCAGCCGGCGGCTAGCGGGGAGCTCCTACGAGCAGTACTTC
>TRBJ1-2|NA|TRBV9|NA
CASSVAGLNGYTF
TGTGCCAGCAGCGTTGCGGGACTCAATGGCTACACCTTC
>TRBJ1-4|TRBD1|TRBV7-9|NA
CASSLATGQFNEKLFF
TGTGCCAGCAGCTTAGCAACGGGACAGTTTAATGAAAAACTGTTTTTT
>TRBJ2-7|NA|TRBV6-5|NA
CASSYGTGRPYEQYF
TGTGCCAGCAGTTACGGGACGGGGAGACCCTACGAGCAGTACTTC
>TRBJ1-4|NA|TRBV5-6|NA
CASSRMAPGGPRKLFF
TGTGCCAGCAGCCGCATGGCCCCGGGGGGCCCTAGAAAACTGTTTTTT
>TRBJ1-2|TRBD1|TRBV6-5|NA
CASSYSSGTGARYTF
TGTGCCAGCAGTTACTCATCCGGGACAGGGGCTCGCTACACCTTC
>TRBJ2-2|NA|TRBV9|NA
CASSVAYSGGELFF
TGTGCCAGCAGCGTAGCTTACAGCGGAGGGGAGCTGTTTTTT
>TRBJ2-7|NA|TRBV25-1|NA
CASSALGGSLYEQYF
TGTGCCAGCAGTGCCCTGGGGGGTAGTCTCTACGAGCAGTACTTC
>TRBJ1-3|TRBD1|TRBV5-1|NA
CASSLAGQGNTIYF
TGCGCCAGCAGCTTGGCGGGACAGGGAAACACCATATATTTT
>TRBJ2-7|NA|TRBV11-3|NA
CASSLGQQYEQYF
TGTGCCAGCAGCTTAGGACAGCAATACGAGCAGTACTTC
>TRBJ1-2|NA|TRBV2|NA
CASSSQGTNYGYTF
TGTGCCAGCAGTTCACAAGGTACTAACTATGGCTACACCTTC
>TRBJ1-1|TRBD1|TRBV30|NA
CAWSKEGARTEAFF
TGTGCCTGGAGTAAGGAGGGGGCTAGGACTGAAGCTTTCTTT
>TRBJ1-2|NA|TRBV11-2|NA
CASSLGLTGSGGYTF
TGTGCCAGCAGCTTAGGCCTTACAGGGTCGGGTGGCTACACCTTC
>TRBJ1-1|NA|TRBV19|few
CASRARLNTEAFF
TGTGCCAGTAGGGCAAGACTGAACACTGAAGCTTTCTTT
>TRBJ1-6|NA|TRBV6-1|NA
CASTPYVHNSPLHF
TGTGCCAGCACGCCCTACGTCCATAATTCACCCCTCCACTTT
>TRBJ1-2|NA|TRBV7-8|NA
CASSGPGGYGYTF
TGTGCCAGCAGCGGGCCGGGTGGGTATGGCTACACCTTC
>TRBJ2-5|NA|TRBV5-1|NA
CASSGTGAPETQYF
TGCGCCAGCAGCGGGACGGGGGCCCCTGAGACCCAGTACTTC
>TRBJ2-7|NA|TRBV6-5|NA
CASGVSYEQYF
TGTGCCAGCGGGGTCTCCTACGAGCAGTACTTC
>TRBJ1-2|NA|TRBV6-6|NA
CASSSQGTNYGYTF
TGTGCCAGCAGTTCCCAAGGAACTAACTATGGCTACACCTTC
>TRBJ2-2|NA|TRBV6-5|NA
CASSPPRGAGELFF
TGTGCCAGCAGTCCACCCAGGGGCGCCGGGGAGCTGTTTTTT
>TRBJ1-4|NA|TRBV25-1|NA
CASLKVATNEKLFF
TGTGCCAGCCTAAAAGTTGCAACTAATGAAAAACTGTTTTTT
>TRBJ2-1|NA|TRBV14|NA
CASSLLDWTYGNEQFF
TGTGCCAGCAGCTTGCTTGATTGGACCTACGGGAATGAGCAGTTCTTC
>TRBJ1-1|NA|TRBV19|NA
CASSITGTGTEAFF
TGTGCCAGTAGTATTACAGGGACGGGGACTGAAGCTTTCTTT
>TRBJ2-6|NA|TRBV11-3|NA
CASSLTGTPAGANVLTF
TGTGCCAGCAGCTTAACCGGGACACCTGCTGGGGCCAACGTCCTGACTTTC
>TRBJ2-1|NA|TRBV27|NA
CASRPRGNNEQFF
TGTGCCAGCAGGCCCAGGGGTAACAATGAGCAGTTCTTC
>TRBJ1-1|NA|TRBV6-1|NA
CASTAGGSNTEAFF
TGTGCCAGCACCGCGGGGGGTTCGAACACTGAAGCTTTCTTT
>TRBJ1-2|TRBD1|TRBV5-8|NA
CASNPGGGNYGYTF
TGTGCCAGCAACCCAGGGGGGGGGAACTATGGCTACACCTTC
>TRBJ1-2|TRBD1|TRBV7-9|NA
CASSFETGTSGYTF
TGTGCCAGCAGCTTCGAGACAGGGACCAGTGGCTACACCTTC
>TRBJ1-1|NA|TRBV11-1|NA
CASSLAASKTEAFF
TGTGCCAGCAGCTTAGCGGCTTCCAAAACTGAAGCTTTCTTT
>TRBJ1-2|TRBD1|TRBV28|NA
CASSTGTGGGRNYGYTF
TGTGCCAGCAGCACCGGGACAGGGGGCGGTAGGAACTATGGCTACACCTTC
>TRBJ2-1|TRBD1|TRBV4-3|NA
CASSQGQGDIKNEQFF
TGCGCCAGCAGCCAAGGCCAGGGGGACATTAAGAATGAGCAGTTCTTC
>TRBJ1-4|NA|TRBV19|NA
CASNLGGGEKLFF
TGTGCCAGTAACCTGGGGGGGGGAGAAAAACTGTTTTTT
>TRBJ1-1|NA|TRBV30|NA
CAWAGLSQVYTEAFF
TGTGCCTGGGCAGGGTTATCTCAGGTGTACACTGAAGCTTTCTTT
>TRBJ2-2|NA|TRBV4-2|once
CASSQGHPNTGELFF
TGTGCCAGCAGCCAAGGTCACCCGAACACCGGGGAGCTGTTTTTT
>TRBJ2-5|TRBD1|TRBV7-9|NA
CASSPNRGRLQETQYF
TGTGCCAGCAGCCCCAACAGGGGGCGATTACAAGAGACCCAGTACTTC
>TRBJ2-1|NA|TRBV7-2|NA
CASSLWSGQRSYNEQFF
TGTGCCAGCAGCTTATGGTCAGGGCAAAGGTCCTACAATGAGCAGTTCTTC
>TRBJ2-2|NA|TRBV7-7|NA
CASSLKTQSSSNTGELFF
TGTGCTAGCAGCTTAAAGACCCAGTCTTCCTCGAACACCGGGGAGCTGTTTTTT
>TRBJ1-1|NA|TRBV7-9|once
CASSLPGGTEAFF
TGTGCCAGCAGCTTACCTGGGGGCACTGAAGCTTTCTTT
>TRBJ2-1|NA|TRBV30|NA
CAWYPNHNEQFF
TGTGCCTGGTACCCAAACCACAATGAGCAGTTCTTC